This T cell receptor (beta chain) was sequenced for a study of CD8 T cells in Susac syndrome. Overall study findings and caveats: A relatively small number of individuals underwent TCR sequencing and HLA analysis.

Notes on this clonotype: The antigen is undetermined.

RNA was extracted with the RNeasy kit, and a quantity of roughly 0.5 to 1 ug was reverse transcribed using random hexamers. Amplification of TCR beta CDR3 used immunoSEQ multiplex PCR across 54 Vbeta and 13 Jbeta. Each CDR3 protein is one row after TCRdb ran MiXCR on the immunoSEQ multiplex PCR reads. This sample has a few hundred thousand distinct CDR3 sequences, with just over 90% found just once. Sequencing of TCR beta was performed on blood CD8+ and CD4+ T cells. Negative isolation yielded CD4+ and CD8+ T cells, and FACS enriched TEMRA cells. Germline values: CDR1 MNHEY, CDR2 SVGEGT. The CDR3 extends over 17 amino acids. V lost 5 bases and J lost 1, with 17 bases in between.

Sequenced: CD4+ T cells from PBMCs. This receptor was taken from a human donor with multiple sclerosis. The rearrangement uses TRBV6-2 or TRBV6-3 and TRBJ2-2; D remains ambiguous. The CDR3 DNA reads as TGTGCCAGCAGTCATCTACTCGGTGGCGGGAACACCGGGGAGCTGTTTTTT. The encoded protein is CASSHLLGGGNTGELFF.